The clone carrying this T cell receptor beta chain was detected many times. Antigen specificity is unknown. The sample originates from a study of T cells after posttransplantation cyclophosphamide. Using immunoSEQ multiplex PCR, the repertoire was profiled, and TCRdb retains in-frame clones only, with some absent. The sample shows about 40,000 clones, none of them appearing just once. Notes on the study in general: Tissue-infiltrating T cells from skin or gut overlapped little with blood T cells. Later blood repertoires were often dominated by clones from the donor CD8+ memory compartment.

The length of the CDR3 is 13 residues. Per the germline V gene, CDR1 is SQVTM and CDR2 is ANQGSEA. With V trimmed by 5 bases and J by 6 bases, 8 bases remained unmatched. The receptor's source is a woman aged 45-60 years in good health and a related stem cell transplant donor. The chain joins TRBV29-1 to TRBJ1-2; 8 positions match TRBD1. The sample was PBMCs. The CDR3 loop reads CSVREAGGHGYTF. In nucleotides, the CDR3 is TGCAGCGTTCGCGAGGCAGGGGGCCATGGCTACACCTTC.